Listed here are 28 T cell receptor beta chains from one sample, sequenced in a study of molecular identifiers for immune sequencing clone quantification. One entry per CDR3 protein results from TCRdb running MiXCR on the PCR reads. The table lists approximately 550,000 distinct CDR3 sequences, around 25% of them singletons, with just over 0.75% in the top ten. The sequenced material came from naive CD8+ T cells from blood, with Jurkat cell RNA spiked in. Subset: FACS-sorted CD8+CD4-CCR7+CD45RA+ naive T cells. The receptors come from a human donor in good health. Some libraries in this study had Jurkat cell RNA spiked in.

CDR3 DNA sequence: TGTGCCAGCAGCCCACTAGTCCCCCCCGAGCAGTACTTC. Its protein product is CASSPLVPPEQYF. The gene calls are TRBV28 and TRBJ2-7, with a weak D call TRBD2 (5 bases). This CDR3 is built from 13 residues. Germline lookup yields CDR1 MDHEN and CDR2 SYDVKM. V was shortened by 6 bases and J by 6 bases, with 15 bases between the two germline ends. Based on the CDR3 plus reference TRBV28 and TRBJ2-7, the full variable domain is DVKVTQSSRYLVKRTGEKVFLECVQDMDHENMFWYRQDPGLGLRLIYFSYDVKMKEKGDIPEGYSVSREKKERFSLILESASTNQTSMYLCASSPLVPPEQYFGPGTRLTVT.

About this clonotype: This may be a read error: a much more frequent sequence differs by one nucleotide. The chain recombines TRBV9 with TRBJ1-4; possible D gene TRBD1, 6 bases. The CDR3 spans 15 residues. Looked up from germline, CDR1 is SGDLS and CDR2 is YYNGEE. This chain's CDR3 is CASSVAPGEREILFF. For the CDR3, the DNA is TGTGCCAGCAGCGTAGCTCCAGGGGAGAGGGAAATACTGTTTTTT.

A few counts support this clonotype. CDR3 nucleotide sequence: TGTGCCAGCAGACAAGTGGAGGTCAGGGGGATGGGAGAGCAGTACTTC. Residues: CASRQVEVRGMGEQYF. The chain employs TRBV2 and TRBJ2-7; 7 bases are shared with TRBD1. There are 16 residues in the CDR3. CDR1 is SNHLY and CDR2 is FYNNEI in the germline V gene. V lost 6 bases and J lost 7; bases outside the gene matches: 18.

The sample holds a few counts of this clonotype. The chain is built from TRBV29-1 and TRBJ1-1; D call uncertain. CDR1 and CDR2 from the germline V gene are SQVTM and ANQGSEA. The CDR3 extends over 14 amino acids. Trimming took 0 bases from V and 4 from J, leaving 12 bases between them. The CDR3 sequence is CSVEDRRKVTEAFF. The DNA for the CDR3 is TGCAGCGTTGAAGATAGGCGAAAGGTCACTGAAGCTTTCTTT.

In this sample, this clonotype turned up a few times. The chain combines TRBV11-2 with TRBJ2-1; 9 positions match TRBD2. Per germline, CDR1 SGHAT and CDR2 FQNNGV. This CDR3 spans 16 amino acids. V lost 0 bases, J lost 3 bases, and 3 bases stayed unmatched. This CDR3 reads CASSLELAGDYNEQFF. The CDR3, as DNA: TGTGCCAGCAGCTTAGAATTAGCGGGGGACTACAATGAGCAGTTCTTC.

This clonotype was counted between two and nine times. CDR3 DNA sequence: TGCAGTGCTACCCAACTAGACAACGTTGGAGATACGCAGTATTTT. Its translation: CSATQLDNVGDTQYF. The chain employs TRBV20-1 and TRBJ2-3; TRBD2 is a possible D gene (5 bases). The CDR3 is made up of 15 amino acids. Germline assignment: CDR1 DFQATT and CDR2 SNEGSKA (reference sequence). V was shortened by 4 bases and J by 5 bases, with 19 bases between the two germline ends.

The rearrangement joins TRBV7-2 to TRBJ2-3; D not resolved. V lost 0 bases to trimming and J lost 0 bases, with 10 bases between them. The germline CDR1 and CDR2 sequences are SGHTA and FQGNSA. CDR3 length: 16 amino acids. The CDR3 sequence is CASSLAPAASTDTQYF. The CDR3 DNA reads TGTGCCAGCAGCTTAGCGCCGGCCGCGAGCACAGATACGCAGTATTTT. The full variable domain, completed using reference TRBV7-2 and TRBJ2-3, is GAGVSQSPSNKVTEKGKDVELRCDPISGHTALYWYRQSLGQGLEFLIYFQGNSAPDKSGLPSDRFSAERTGGSVSTLTIQRTQQEDSAVYLCASSLAPAASTDTQYFGPGTRLTVL.

Only a few counts were recorded for this clonotype. The chain combines TRBV9 with TRBJ1-1; D unresolved. The CDR3 runs to 16 residues. Germline V CDR1 and CDR2: SGDLS, YYNGEE. V was clipped by 2 bases and J by 0 bases, with 14 bases between them. The CDR3 bases are TGTGCCAGCAGCGTGATTGACGCCGGGGTGAACACTGAAGCTTTCTTT. Translation: CASSVIDAGVNTEAFF.

The sample holds many counts of this clonotype. The rearrangement links TRBV7-9 to TRBJ2-4; 10 bases match TRBD1. Germline assignment: CDR1 SEHNR and CDR2 FQNEAQ (reference sequence). J gave up 8 bases and V 7 bases, and 5 bases lay outside the gene matches. This CDR3 has 13 amino acids. The CDR3 sequence is CASTTGTGDIQYF. In DNA form, the CDR3 reads TGTGCCAGCACCACCGGGACAGGGGACATTCAGTACTTC.

This clonotype was seen only a few times. This sequence joins TRBV5-1 and TRBJ2-3; TRBD2 might be the D (6 bases). CDR1 and CDR2 (germline): SGHRS, YFSETQ. V was pared by 0 bases and J by 2 bases, with 10 bases between. The CDR3 contains 15 residues. The CDR3 loop is CASSLDRRDTDTQYF. The CDR3 DNA sequence: TGCGCCAGCAGCTTGGACCGGCGGGACACAGATACGCAGTATTTT.

DNA of the CDR3: TGTGCCAGCAGTTATATGAGGACAGGGGACGAGCAGTACTTC. Its protein is CASSYMRTGDEQYF. The rearrangement links TRBV6-2 or TRBV6-3 to TRBJ2-7, with 9 bases fitting TRBD1. The ends lost 3 bases at V and 5 bases at J; junction bases unmatched: 5. The CDR3 is 14 amino acids. Germline CDR1 MNHEY, CDR2 SVGEGT.

The rearrangement joins TRBV4-2 to TRBJ2-7; 7 nucleotides agree with TRBD1. The CDR3 has 15 amino acids. With 2 bases clipped from V and 5 bases from J, the junction kept 9 bases outside the gene matches. Germline V gene lookup returns CDR1 LGHNA and CDR2 YNFKEQ. CDR3 nucleotides: TGTGCCAGCAGCCAACCCGGACAGGTTTCCCACGAGCAGTACTTC. Its protein is CASSQPGQVSHEQYF.

The chain carries TRBV7-9 and TRBJ2-1; 8 bases agree with TRBD2. The germline CDR1 and CDR2 sequences are SEHNR and FQNEAQ (reference sequence). Germline trimming cut 7 bases from V and 5 bases from J; bases unmatched to any gene: 10. The CDR3 runs 15 residues. CDR3 DNA sequence: TGTGCCAGCACCCCAGGGCGGGGGGCGGACAATGAGCAGTTCTTC. It yields the protein CASTPGRGADNEQFF.

The chain has TRBV15 and TRBJ2-3, with 7 bases matching TRBD1. Germline V CDR1 and CDR2: LNHNV, YYDKDF (reference sequence). CDR3 size: 15 residues. V was pared by 5 bases and J by 8 bases, with 13 bases of the junction left unmatched. This CDR3 is CATSLDTGAGGTQYF. The DNA of the CDR3 is TGTGCCACCAGCTTAGACACAGGGGCAGGGGGTACGCAGTATTTT.

This clonotype showed up just once. One base away lies a much larger clone, so this may be a sequencing read error. In DNA, the CDR3 is TGCGCCAGCAGCATGGAGACGGTGCTGGGCGAGGAGCAGTACTTC. It codes for CASSMETVLGEEQYF. This chain uses TRBV5-1 with TRBJ2-7; D call uncertain. The length of the CDR3 is 15 residues. V gave up 4 bases and J gave up 7 bases, with 21 bases separating them. Per germline, CDR1 SGHRS and CDR2 YFSETQ.

This clonotype was seen more than once but under ten times. The chain has TRBV5-1 and TRBJ2-7; D possibly matches TRBD1 or TRBD2 (5 bases each). V lost 7 bases and J 4 bases, leaving 30 bases between the germline ends. Germline loops: CDR1 SGHRS, CDR2 YFSETQ. The CDR3 is 18 amino acids. The CDR3 is CASSESQRPPGRKYEQYF. The CDR3 bases are TGCGCCAGCTCCGAATCCCAACGTCCACCGGGACGGAAATACGAGCAGTACTTC.

This clonotype was recorded a few times. V gene TRBV4-2 combines with J gene TRBJ2-5; the D gene is possibly TRBD2 (5 bases). CDR3 length: 13 amino acids. Trimming shortened V by 4 bases and J by 4 bases, and 10 bases separated the two germline ends. Germline V lookup: CDR1 LGHNA, CDR2 YNFKEQ. The chain's CDR3 is CASSPGVAETQYF. In nucleotides, the CDR3 is TGTGCCAGCAGCCCCGGGGTGGCAGAGACCCAGTACTTC.

This clonotype was seen a handful of times. The rearrangement links TRBV2 to TRBJ1-1; D uncertain. Trimming took off 1 base at V and 3 bases at J, with 12 bases between the two ends. The length of the CDR3 is 15 residues. The germline V gene has CDR1 SNHLY and CDR2 FYNNEI. The CDR3 DNA sequence: TGTGCCAGCAGTGAAGTTGGTGGTTTGGACACTGAAGCTTTCTTT. This codes for CASSEVGGLDTEAFF.

Points on this clonotype: A read error may be the cause here, since a much bigger clone is one base away. The chain joins TRBV4-1 to TRBJ2-1, with TRBD1 matching over 9 bases. The CDR3 totals 14 residues. Germline V gene data show CDR1 as MGHRA and CDR2 as YSYEKL. This CDR3 reads CAGSQAGTGYEQFF. CDR3 in DNA: TGCGCCGGCAGCCAAGCCGGGACAGGGTACGAGCAGTTCTTC.

This clonotype was seen many times. The chain has TRBV12-3 or TRBV12-4 and TRBJ1-2, with a possible D match to TRBD1 (5 bases). The CDR3 length is 13 residues. Trimming took 1 base from V and 6 from J, leaving 9 bases between them. The CDR3 DNA follows: TGTGCCAGCAGTTTAGGAGGGGCCGATGGCTACACCTTC. Its translation: CASSLGGADGYTF.

There are a few counts of this clonotype. J is TRBJ2-5 and V is TRBV20-1; D might be TRBD2 (9 bases). V dropped 1 base and J dropped 3 bases, with 21 bases sitting between them. The CDR3 sequence is 17 residues long. The germline CDR1 and CDR2 sequences are DFQATT and SNEGSKA (reference sequence). The CDR3, as DNA: TGCAGTGCTAGAGCCAGGGGGCGGGGGGGCCTTGAAGAGACCCAGTACTTC. This translates into CSARARGRGGLEETQYF.

The genes are TRBV29-1 and TRBJ1-2; a weak D match, TRBD1 (5 bases). Between the trimmed V and J ends, which lost 4 bases and 4 bases, there was a span of 16 bases. The CDR3 runs 14 residues. Germline V gives CDR1 SQVTM, CDR2 ANQGSEA. CDR3 in amino acids: CSVGDGRVVYGYTF. The DNA for the CDR3 is TGCAGCGTTGGGGATGGCAGGGTGGTCTATGGCTACACCTTC.

The chain couples TRBV9 to TRBJ2-7; D possibly uses TRBD1 or TRBD2 (5 bases each). Germline V gene sequence: CDR1 SGDLS, CDR2 YYNGEE. V shed 3 bases and J shed 5 bases, with 15 bases lying between them. The CDR3 consists of 14 residues. DNA of the CDR3: TGTGCCAGCAGCGCGTTAGGGACCGGGAACGAGCAGTACTTC. Translating it yields CASSALGTGNEQYF.

This rearrangement joins TRBV30 to TRBJ2-1; D is unclear. Trimming cost V 0 bases and J 2 bases, with 14 bases left between them. This CDR3 is built from 16 residues. Germline lookup yields CDR1 GTSNPN and CDR2 SVGIG (reference sequence). The CDR3 DNA follows: TGTGCCTGGAGTGTACAACGACAAACCCCCTACAATGAGCAGTTCTTC. This gives the protein CAWSVQRQTPYNEQFF. The full variable domain, its missing parts supplied by reference TRBV30 and TRBJ2-1, is SQTIHQWPATLVQPVGSPLSLECTVEGTSNPNLYWYRQAAGRGLQLLFYSVGIGQISSEVPQNLSASRPQDRQFILSSKKLLLSDSGFYLCAWSVQRQTPYNEQFFGPGTRLTVL.

This clonotype was counted a few times. The V gene is TRBV19, the J gene TRBJ1-5; a possible D gene is TRBD1 (6 bases). Germline-derived CDR1 and CDR2 are LNHDA and SQIVND (reference sequence). The CDR3 loop spans 15 amino acids. V was shortened by 6 bases and J by 7 bases, with 19 bases between the two germline ends. Written as DNA, the CDR3 is TGTGCCAGTAGCCCTATGGAGGGGGGGTTCCAGCCCCAGCATTTT. Translated: CASSPMEGGFQPQHF.

The chain has TRBV7-3 and TRBJ2-3; 7 bases line up with TRBD2. The J segment lost 6 bases and the V segment lost 3 bases, leaving 9 bases of the junction unmatched. Germline V lookup: CDR1 SGHTA, CDR2 FQGTGA. The CDR3 sequence is 15 residues long. The CDR3 nucleotides are TGTGCCAGCAGCTTTCCGGGGGGAATCCCGGATACGCAGTATTTT. Protein sequence: CASSFPGGIPDTQYF.

Remarks on this clonotype: One end of the junction fails to match germline, which may point to a read error. The gene calls are TRBV2 and TRBJ2-3; TRBD1 is a possible D gene (6 bases). The CDR3 has 14 amino acids. Per germline, CDR1 SNHLY and CDR2 FYNNEI. The CDR3 region is CASRGGEVSDTQYF. CDR3 nucleotide sequence: TGTGCGAGCAGAGGGGGTGAGGTCTCGGATACGCAGTATTTT.

The CDR3 here is CASSPDRVEGEAFF. CDR3 bases: TGTGCCAGCAGCCCGGACAGGGTGGAGGGTGAAGCTTTCTTT. V usage is TRBV9 and J usage is TRBJ1-1; 8 bases line up with TRBD1. The CDR3 consists of 14 residues. Germline CDR1 reads SGDLS; CDR2 reads YYNGEE. V was pared by 4 bases and J by 7 bases, with 9 bases of the junction left unmatched.